This is a list of T cell receptor beta chains from one sample in a study of blood T cell repertoires in COVID-19. Sequenced by immunoSEQ multiplex PCR; TCRdb stores in-frame clones only, minus some. This table has 200,000 or so clones, 86% appearing once. What was sequenced was PBMCs or T cells enriched from blood (not recorded which). The receptors were gathered from a woman in her forties with acute COVID-19. Each CDR3 is given with its conserved first and last residue. D genes are given only for firm matches. Clone size is given for some rows only: seen once, a few or many times, or a class if the clone is expanded.

TRBJ1-1	few	NA	TRBV24-1	TGTGCCACCAGGGGCCTGATTGGGAACACTGAAGCTTTCTTT	CATRGLIGNTEAFF
TRBJ1-5	once	NA	TRBV30	TGTGCCTGGAGTACAATCAGCAATCAGCCCCAGCATTTT	CAWSTISNQPQHF
TRBJ2-5	NA	NA	TRBV3-1/TRBV3-2	TGTGCCAGCAGCCGGGCGGGTCAAGAGACCCAGTACTTC	CASSRAGQETQYF
TRBJ1-1	NA	NA	TRBV19	TGTGCCAGTAGTATAGCCGAGGTACCGAACACTGAAGCTTTCTTT	CASSIAEVPNTEAFF
TRBJ1-1	NA	NA	TRBV21-1	TGTGCCAGCACCCCCCCCGGAAACAGGGGAGTAAGCACTGAAGCTTTCTTT	CASTPPGNRGVSTEAFF
TRBJ2-3	NA	TRBD2	TRBV2	TGTGCCAGCAGTGAAGAGCGGGGAGGCACAGATACGCAGTATTTT	CASSEERGGTDTQYF
TRBJ1-6	NA	TRBD1	TRBV9	TGTGCCAGCAGCTCAAACCGGGACAGCTCCTATAATTCACCCCTCCACTTT	CASSSNRDSSYNSPLHF
TRBJ1-5	once	NA	TRBV5-1	TGCGCCAGCAGCTTGCCCTTTAAAGACAGAGACAATCAGCCCCAGCATTTT	CASSLPFKDRDNQPQHF
TRBJ1-1	NA	NA	TRBV12-3/TRBV12-4	TGTGCCAGCAGTTTAAGGGGGACTGAAGCTTTCTTT	CASSLRGTEAFF
TRBJ2-7	NA	TRBD1	TRBV2	TGTGCCAGCAGTGAGGGGACAGTTTACTTC	CASSEGTVYF
TRBJ2-1	NA	TRBD1	TRBV28	TGTGCCAGCACCGAAATTGGACAGGGCCATGAGCAGTTCTTC	CASTEIGQGHEQFF
TRBJ2-2	NA	TRBD1	TRBV29-1	TGCAGCGTTGGACAGGGGAGGACCGGGGAGCTGTTTTTT	CSVGQGRTGELFF
TRBJ2-3	NA	NA	TRBV10-1	TGCGCCAGCAGATCCCCGACTAGGACAGATACGCAGTATTTT	CASRSPTRTDTQYF
TRBJ1-1	NA	NA	TRBV3-1/TRBV3-2	TGTGCCAGCAACAACCTCTGGGGGGGAAGGGATGAAGCTTTCTTT	CASNNLWGGRDEAFF
TRBJ1-1	NA	TRBD1	TRBV10-2	TGCGCCAGCAGTGAGCCGGACAGGGGGAACACTGAAGCTTTCTTT	CASSEPDRGNTEAFF
TRBJ1-1	NA	TRBD1	TRBV19	TGTGCCAGTAGAACCTTGGGGACAGGGGTCACTGAAGCTTTCTTT	CASRTLGTGVTEAFF
TRBJ1-1	NA	NA	TRBV3-1/TRBV3-2	TGTGCCAGCAGCCAAGACAGGGGATTTAATGAAGCTTTCTTT	CASSQDRGFNEAFF
TRBJ1-1	NA	NA	TRBV19	TGTGCCAGTAGTATAGAAGCTTGGGGAACAGGTGAAGCTTTCTTT	CASSIEAWGTGEAFF